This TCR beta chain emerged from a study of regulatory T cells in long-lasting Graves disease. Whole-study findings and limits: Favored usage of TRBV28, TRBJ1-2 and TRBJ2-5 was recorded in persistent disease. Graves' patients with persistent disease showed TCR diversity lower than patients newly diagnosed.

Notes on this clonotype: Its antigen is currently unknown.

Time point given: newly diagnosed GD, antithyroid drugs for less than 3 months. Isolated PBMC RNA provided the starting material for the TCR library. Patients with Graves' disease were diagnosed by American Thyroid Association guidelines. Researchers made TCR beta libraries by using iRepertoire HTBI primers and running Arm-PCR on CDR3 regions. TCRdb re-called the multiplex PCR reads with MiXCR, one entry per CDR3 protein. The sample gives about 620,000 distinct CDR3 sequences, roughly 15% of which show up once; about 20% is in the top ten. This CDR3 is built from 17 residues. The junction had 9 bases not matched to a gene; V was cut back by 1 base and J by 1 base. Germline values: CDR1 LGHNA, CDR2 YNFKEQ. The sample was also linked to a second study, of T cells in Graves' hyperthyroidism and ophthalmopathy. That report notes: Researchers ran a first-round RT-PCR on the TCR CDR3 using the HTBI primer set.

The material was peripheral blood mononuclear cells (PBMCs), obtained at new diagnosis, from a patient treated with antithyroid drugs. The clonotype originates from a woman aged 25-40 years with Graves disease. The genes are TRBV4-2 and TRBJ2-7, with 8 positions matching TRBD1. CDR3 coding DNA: TGTGCCAGCAGCCAAGTTTCAGGGGGCCTAGATTCCTACGAGCAGTACTTC. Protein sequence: CASSQVSGGLDSYEQYF.